What follows describes a single TCR beta chain. The same CDR3 also results from other DNA sequences found in this sample. Original handling: Amplification of reference gene primers provided the estimated nucleated cell counts. Sequenced by immunoSEQ multiplex PCR; TCRdb stores in-frame clones only, minus some. The V and J calls and clone size were taken over from that table, and D and trimming were inferred from the DNA. The sample holds 470,000 or so clones, about 90% seen once. The entry originates in a study of blood T cell repertoires in COVID-19. Study-wide background: The United States, Italy and Spain provided the acute and convalescent COVID-19 samples.

The germline V gene has CDR1 MNHEY and CDR2 SMNVEV (reference sequence). This CDR3 has 14 amino acids. Trimming took 4 bases from V and 1 from J; bases not matched to a gene: 2. Individuals aged about 18 to 90 years were recruited from 24 US areas. This sequence was found in a woman younger than 35 with acute COVID-19. This chain joins TRBV27 and TRBJ2-5; the match to TRBD2 covers 8 bases. Sample: PBMCs or T cells enriched from blood (not recorded which). CDR3 sequence reads: CASSSLAGQETQYF. The DNA of the CDR3 is TGTGCCAGCAGTTCGCTAGCGGGCCAAGAGACCCAGTACTTC.